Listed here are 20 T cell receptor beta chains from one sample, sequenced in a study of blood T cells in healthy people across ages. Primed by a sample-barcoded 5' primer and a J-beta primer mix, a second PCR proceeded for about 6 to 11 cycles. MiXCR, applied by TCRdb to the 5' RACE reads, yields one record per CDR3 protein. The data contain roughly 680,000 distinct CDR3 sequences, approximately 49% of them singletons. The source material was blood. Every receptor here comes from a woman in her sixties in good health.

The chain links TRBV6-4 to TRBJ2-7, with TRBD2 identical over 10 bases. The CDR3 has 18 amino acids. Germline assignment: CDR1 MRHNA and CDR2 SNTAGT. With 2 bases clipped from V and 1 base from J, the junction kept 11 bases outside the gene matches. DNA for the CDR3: TGTGCCAGCAGTGACCTTTGGCAGGTAGCGGGAGGATCCTACGAGCAGTACTTC. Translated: CASSDLWQVAGGSYEQYF.

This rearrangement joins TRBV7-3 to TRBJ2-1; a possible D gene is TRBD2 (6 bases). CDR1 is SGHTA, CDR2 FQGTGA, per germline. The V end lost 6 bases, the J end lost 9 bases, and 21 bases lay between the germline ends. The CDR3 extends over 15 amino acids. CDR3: CASSSVGGSDGEQFF. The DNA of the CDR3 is TGTGCCAGCAGTTCCGTCGGGGGTAGCGATGGTGAGCAGTTCTTC.

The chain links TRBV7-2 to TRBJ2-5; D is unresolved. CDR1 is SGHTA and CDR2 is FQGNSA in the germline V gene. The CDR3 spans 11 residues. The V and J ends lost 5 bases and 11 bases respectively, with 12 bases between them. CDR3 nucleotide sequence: TGTGCCAGCAGCCCTCTCCTGGAGCAGTACTTC. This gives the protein CASSPLLEQYF.

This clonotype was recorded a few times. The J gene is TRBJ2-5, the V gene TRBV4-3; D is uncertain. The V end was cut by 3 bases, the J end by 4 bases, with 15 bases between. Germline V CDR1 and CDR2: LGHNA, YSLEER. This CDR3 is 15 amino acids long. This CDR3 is CASSHDTTPGETQYF. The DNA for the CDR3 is TGCGCCAGCAGCCATGATACTACACCGGGAGAGACCCAGTACTTC.

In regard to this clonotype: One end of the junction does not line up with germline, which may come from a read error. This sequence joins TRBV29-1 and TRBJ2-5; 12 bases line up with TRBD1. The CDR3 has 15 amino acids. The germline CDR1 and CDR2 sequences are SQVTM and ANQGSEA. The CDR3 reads CSVKDRDRGRETQYF. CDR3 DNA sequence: TGCAGCGTTAAAGATCGGGACAGGGGGCGGGAGACCCAGTACTTC.

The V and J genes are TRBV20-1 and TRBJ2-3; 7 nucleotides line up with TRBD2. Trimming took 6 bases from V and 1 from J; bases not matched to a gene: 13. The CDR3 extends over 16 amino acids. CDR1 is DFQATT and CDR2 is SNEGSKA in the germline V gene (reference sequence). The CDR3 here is CSASHAGDWGTDTQYF. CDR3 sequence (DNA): TGCAGTGCGTCCCACGCGGGAGACTGGGGCACAGATACGCAGTATTTT.

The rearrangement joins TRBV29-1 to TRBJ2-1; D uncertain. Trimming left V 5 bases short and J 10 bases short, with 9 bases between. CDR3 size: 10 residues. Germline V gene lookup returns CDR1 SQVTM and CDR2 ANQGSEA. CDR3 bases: TGCAGCGTTAGCAAGGGCGAGCAGTTCTTC. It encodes CSVSKGEQFF.

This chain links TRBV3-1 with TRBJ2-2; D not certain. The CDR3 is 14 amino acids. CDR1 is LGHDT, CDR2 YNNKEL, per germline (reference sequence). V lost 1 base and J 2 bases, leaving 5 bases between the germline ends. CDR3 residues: CASSQGLNTGELFF. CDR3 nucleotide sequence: TGTGCCAGCAGCCAAGGTCTAAACACCGGGGAGCTGTTTTTT. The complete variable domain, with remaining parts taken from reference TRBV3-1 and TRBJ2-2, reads DTAVSQTPKYLVTQMGNDKSIKCEQNLGHDTMYWYKQDSKKFLKIMFSYNNKELIINETVPNRFSPKSPDKAHLNLHINSLELGDSAVYFCASSQGLNTGELFFGEGSRLTVL.

The CDR3 DNA follows: TGTGCCAGCAGTGTAGAGGGGCCCTCCTACAATGAGCAGTTCTTC. It encodes CASSVEGPSYNEQFF. V is TRBV2 and J is TRBJ2-1; either TRBD1 or TRBD2 may supply D (5 bases each). This CDR3 has 15 residues. CDR1 and CDR2 from the germline V gene are SNHLY and FYNNEI. With 4 bases removed from V and 0 bases from J, the gap between germline ends came to 10 bases.

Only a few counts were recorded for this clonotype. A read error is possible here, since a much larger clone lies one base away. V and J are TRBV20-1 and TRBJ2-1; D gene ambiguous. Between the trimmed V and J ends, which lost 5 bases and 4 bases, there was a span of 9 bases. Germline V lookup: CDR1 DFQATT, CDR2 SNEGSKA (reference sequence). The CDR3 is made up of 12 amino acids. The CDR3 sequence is CSAASGYNEQFF. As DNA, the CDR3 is TGCAGTGCTGCGTCGGGTTACAATGAGCAGTTCTTC.

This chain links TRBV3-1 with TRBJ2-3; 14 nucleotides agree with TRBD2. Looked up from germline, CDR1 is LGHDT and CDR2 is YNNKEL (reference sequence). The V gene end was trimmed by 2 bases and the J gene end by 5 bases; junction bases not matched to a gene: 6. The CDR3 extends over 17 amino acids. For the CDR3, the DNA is TGTGCCAGCAGCCAAACCGGGACTAGCGGGAGTCGAGATACGCAGTATTTT. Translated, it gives CASSQTGTSGSRDTQYF.

The CDR3: CASSQTGTGTFGYTF. CDR3 nucleotide sequence: TGTGCCAGCAGCCAGACCGGGACAGGGACTTTTGGCTACACCTTC. V usage is TRBV3-1 and J usage is TRBJ1-2, with TRBD1 matching 9 bases. The length of the CDR3 is 15 residues. Germline assignment: CDR1 LGHDT and CDR2 YNNKEL (reference sequence). Trimming cost V 3 bases and J 7 bases; bases outside gene matches: 9.

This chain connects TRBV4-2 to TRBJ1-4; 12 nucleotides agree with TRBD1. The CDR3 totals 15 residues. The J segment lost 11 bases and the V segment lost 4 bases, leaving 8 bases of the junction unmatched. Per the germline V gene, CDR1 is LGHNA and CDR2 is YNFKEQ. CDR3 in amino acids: CASSPEGDRGRKLFF. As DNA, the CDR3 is TGTGCCAGCAGCCCCGAGGGGGACAGGGGGCGCAAACTGTTTTTT.

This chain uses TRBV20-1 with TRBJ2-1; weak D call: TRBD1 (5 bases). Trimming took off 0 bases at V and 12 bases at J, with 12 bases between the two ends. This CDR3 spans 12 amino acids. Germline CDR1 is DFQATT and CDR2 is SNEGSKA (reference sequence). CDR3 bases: TGCAGTGCTAGAGACCTTCTAGGGGCGCAGTTCTTC. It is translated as CSARDLLGAQFF.

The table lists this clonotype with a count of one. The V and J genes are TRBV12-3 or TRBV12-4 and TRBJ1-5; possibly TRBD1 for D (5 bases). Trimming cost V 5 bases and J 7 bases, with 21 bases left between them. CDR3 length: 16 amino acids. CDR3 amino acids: CASSARRGRAGQPQHF. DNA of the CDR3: TGTGCCAGCAGTGCCCGAAGGGGCAGGGCCGGACAGCCCCAGCATTTT.

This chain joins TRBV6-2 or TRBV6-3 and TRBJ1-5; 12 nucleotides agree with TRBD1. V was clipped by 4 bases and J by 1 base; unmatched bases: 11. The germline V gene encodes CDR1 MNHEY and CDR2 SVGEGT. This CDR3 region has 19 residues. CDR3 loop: CASSFVPGQGAKSNQPQHF. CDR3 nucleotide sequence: TGTGCCAGCAGTTTCGTCCCGGGACAGGGGGCTAAGAGCAATCAGCCCCAGCATTTT.

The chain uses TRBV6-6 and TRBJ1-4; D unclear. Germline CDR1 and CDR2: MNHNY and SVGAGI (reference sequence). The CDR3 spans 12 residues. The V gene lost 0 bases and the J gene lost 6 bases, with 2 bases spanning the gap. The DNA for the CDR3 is TGTGCCAGCAGTTACTCTTATGAAAAACTGTTTTTT. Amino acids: CASSYSYEKLFF.

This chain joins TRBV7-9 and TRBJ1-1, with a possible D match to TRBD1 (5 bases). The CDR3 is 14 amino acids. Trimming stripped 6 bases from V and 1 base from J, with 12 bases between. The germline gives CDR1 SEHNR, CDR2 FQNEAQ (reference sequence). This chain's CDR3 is CASRKTVQNTEAFF. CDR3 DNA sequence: TGTGCCAGCAGAAAGACAGTTCAGAACACTGAAGCTTTCTTT.

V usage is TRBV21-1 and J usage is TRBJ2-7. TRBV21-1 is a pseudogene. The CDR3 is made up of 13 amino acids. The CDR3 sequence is CASSKYCSYEQYF. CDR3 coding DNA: TGTGCCAGCAGCAAATACTGCTCCTACGAGCAGTACTTC.

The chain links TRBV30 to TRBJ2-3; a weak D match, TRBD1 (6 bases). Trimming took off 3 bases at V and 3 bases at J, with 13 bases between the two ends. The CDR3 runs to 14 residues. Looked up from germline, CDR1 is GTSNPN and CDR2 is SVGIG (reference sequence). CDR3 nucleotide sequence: TGTGCCTGGAGAGGGACACGCACAACAGATACGCAGTATTTT. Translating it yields CAWRGTRTTDTQYF.